This T cell receptor beta chain was documented in a study of blood T cell repertoires in COVID-19. Study-wide context: T cells, B-cell-depleted T cells, or PBMCs supplied cDNA or gDNA.

While infection was still active, Seattle patients were enrolled and then followed longitudinally. Repertoires were generated with immunoSEQ multiplex PCR, while TCRdb's copy carries only in-frame clones and drops some. The sample has about 320,000 clones, roughly nine tenths seen once. This CDR3 has 15 amino acids. The ends were cut back, 9 bases at V and 0 bases at J, with 15 bases in the middle. The V gene's germline CDR1 is LNHDA and CDR2 SQIVND (reference sequence). The TCR was taken from a young woman with COVID-19, enrolled during active disease. The sample comprised peripheral blood. This chain uses TRBV19 with TRBJ2-1; D is possibly TRBD1 (6 bases). Here the CDR3 reads CASRQRGSSYNEQFF. The DNA for the CDR3 is TGTGCCAGCCGCCAAAGGGGGAGCTCCTACAATGAGCAGTTCTTC.